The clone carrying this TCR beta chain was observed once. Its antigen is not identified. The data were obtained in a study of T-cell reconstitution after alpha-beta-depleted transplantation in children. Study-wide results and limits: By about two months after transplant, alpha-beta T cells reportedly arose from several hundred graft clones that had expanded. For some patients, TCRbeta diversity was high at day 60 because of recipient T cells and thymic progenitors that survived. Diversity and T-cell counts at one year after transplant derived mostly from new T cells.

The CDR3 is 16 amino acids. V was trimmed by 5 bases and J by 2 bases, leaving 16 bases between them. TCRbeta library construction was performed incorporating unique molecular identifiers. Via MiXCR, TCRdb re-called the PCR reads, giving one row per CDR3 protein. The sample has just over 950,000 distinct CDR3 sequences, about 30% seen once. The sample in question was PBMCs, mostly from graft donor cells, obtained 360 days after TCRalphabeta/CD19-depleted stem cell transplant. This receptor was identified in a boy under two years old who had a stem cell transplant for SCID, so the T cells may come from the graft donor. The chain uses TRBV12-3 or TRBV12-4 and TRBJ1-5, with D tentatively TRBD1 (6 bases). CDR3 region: CASSATGPLGNQPQHF. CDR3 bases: TGTGCCAGCAGTGCTACAGGGCCTCTAGGCAATCAGCCCCAGCATTTT.